This TCR beta chain is drawn from a study of CXCR3-negative and CXCR3-positive naive CD8 T cells. The CDR3 consists of 14 residues. The authors prepared UMI-labeled TRB cDNA libraries by 5' RACE. With the 5' RACE reads reprocessed, TCRdb shows one record per CDR3 protein and no DNA. Its clone listing holds 130,000 or so distinct CDR3 sequences. The clonotype originates from a human donor in good health. Some clones in this sample may be carry-over from other donors' samples. Input material: naive CXCR3- CD8+ T cells from blood. Subset here: CD45RO-CCR7+CD27+CD95- naive CD8+ T cells lacking CXCR3 (TNR3-). V is TRBV12-3 or TRBV12-4 and J is TRBJ1-1. The CDR3 loop is CASSFLGGGTEAFF.